The TCR beta chain described here comes from a study of cytomegalovirus exposure and HLA in healthy donors (dated by TCRdb to about 2017). At the level of the whole study: According to an earlier analysis of a few hundred of the donors, some 180 million T cells yielded 117 million unique TCR beta sequences and 276 Gb of sequence data. The later analysis used no new phenotypic data to find candidate immune exposures, relying instead on TCR beta sequences and their occurrence across donors. Among 350 to 400 genotyped donors of the cohort, an average of around 240,000 unique TCR beta nucleotide sequences were sequenced per donor, 15% to 20% of them non-productive. In a later genetic analysis, genome-wide SNP genotypes for about 55% of the 666 donors were used, and that subset was treated as a discovery cohort. Typing coverage differed by locus: A, B, C, DRB1 and DQB1 were typed in roughly 629-630 donors, DQA1 in 500 to 550, DPA1 in 606, and DPB1 in 400 to 480. A later analysis re-examined previously published TCR beta repertoires from 610 or so donors and added high-resolution HLA genotyping to investigate patterns of TCR occurrence. HLA typing covered class I and class II loci at four-digit resolution. To predict cytomegalovirus infection status, the study brought together high-throughput TCR immunosequencing, statistical association of individual TCRs with disease status, and machine learning. In an earlier analysis of 587 of the donors, high-throughput TCR beta sequencing was used to judge whether each TCR beta V gene segment behaved as functional or pseudogenic. Besides the first cohort of 500 to 700 subjects, a separate validation cohort made up of 120 different subjects was used. An early release that covered approximately 600 HLA-typed donors contained 250 to 350 gigabases of sequencing data and about 84 million unique TCR sequences. The aim of the study was to test whether cataloging public T cell receptors could identify signatures of past pathogen exposure. Alongside the repertoire data, information on donor age, sex, ethnicity and CMV serostatus was compiled. Of the approximately 400 genotyped donors, around 81% fell in the genetic ancestry cluster associated with self-reported Caucasian donors. The T cell repertoires of 550 to 850 subjects were profiled by immunosequencing and related to cytomegalovirus serostatus. Roughly 5 DR-DQ haplotypes were handled as single units for association and clustering, since linkage in the cohort was strong. Every repertoire in the discovery cohort had been generated on one and the same sequencing platform.

Receptor amplification or capture employed the immunoSEQ multiplex PCR assay. For the multiplex PCR, a mixture combining 60 forward primers for TCR Vbeta segments and 13 reverse primers for TCR Jbeta segments was used. Amplification of the CDR3 region of rearranged TCR beta genes was performed with a multiplex PCR assay on genomic DNA. Amplified TCR beta libraries were sequenced as 87-base-pair reads on the Illumina HiSeq System. The study's processing was this. In a later analysis, some 80 million unique TCR beta chains were counted across the roughly 610 repertoires, and about 9.9 million of these chains were shared by at least two donors. Raw reads were error-corrected and collapsed into unique sequences by a nearest-neighbor algorithm in which closely related sequences were merged to remove PCR and sequencing errors. To assign V, D and J gene segments, CDR3 sequences were aligned to IMGT reference sequences. For a sequence to be retained, a match of at least six nucleotides was required to both a V gene segment and a J gene segment. A rearrangement counted as productive if the CDR3 had no stop codons and remained in frame with V and J, and every other rearrangement counted as non-productive. Following IMGT convention, CDR3 was defined as the stretch from the second conserved V-encoded cysteine to the conserved J-encoded phenylalanine. The earlier analysis of 500 to 750 of the donors excluded any sequence lacking an unambiguous match to a single V gene segment. An earlier analysis of 550 to 650 of the donors classified V segments as functional when productive rearrangements were above 56.7% and as segregating when the standard deviation between donors was above 5%. A statistical classification framework was developed to diagnose cytomegalovirus status using the catalog of TCR beta chain sequences. V and J gene assignment, in a later analysis, came from comparing TCR nucleotide sequences with IMGT/GENE-DB human TR gene sequences. In a later analysis, CDR3 sequences and most-parsimonious VDJ recombination scenarios were assigned using the TCRdist pipeline. A later analysis defined each TCR beta chain by its CDR3 amino acid sequence plus V-gene family, and excluded reads lacking a unique V-gene family. As a way to deal with suspected cross-contamination and a sequencing artifact, a later analysis dropped nearly 600 nucleotide sequences that were highly shared and had low generation probability. For each public chain, a later analysis derived a clonal expansion index from normalized ranks of inferred template counts within each repertoire. In a later analysis, generation probabilities were computed using a VDJ recombination model fitted to out-of-frame rearrangements, and the results were checked against IGoR. Hypergeometric tests were used in a later analysis to score TCR-TCR, TCR-HLA and TCR-CMV co-occurrence, with a repertoire-size bias correction applied to the TCR pairs. False discovery rates were estimated in a later analysis by permuting HLA or CMV assignments 20 times. In a later analysis, co-occurring TCRs were grouped using DBSCAN, with TCRdist sequence similarity added in when clustering inside HLA-allele-positive subsets. Repertoires with fewer than 30,000 or more than 120,000 public chains were left out of co-occurrence clustering, as were four to six repertoires with anomalous nucleotide sharing. TCRdb carries this immuneACCESS record with in-frame sequences only. Its versions omit some clonotypes, under half of them owing to an unresolved V gene in the studies checked, with the rest unexplained. The D gene and trimming were derived from the DNA, and the V and J assignments and clone size from that table. For this sample there are about 140,000 clones; roughly 75% appear just once. The ten largest clonotypes hold around 6.8% of the sample.

Concerning this clone itself: The antigen it binds to is not known. No much larger clone is present one base from it, and per-base qualities are unavailable.

Findings and caveats that apply to the study as a whole: Because HLA typing was missing for some donors at each locus, association tests included only the typed subset. Several of the top co-occurrence clusters appeared to be linked to parvovirus B19, influenza, CMV and Epstein-Barr virus, according to a later analysis. At a false discovery rate of 0.05, a later analysis linked about 17,000 TCR beta sequences to specific HLA alleles. Immune exposure information for the cohort was limited to CMV serostatus. The classifier was reported to diagnose cytomegalovirus status with high specificity and sensitivity in both the original and validation cohorts. A total of around 150 TCR beta chains were listed by the study as associated with cytomegalovirus. In vitro tests confirmed that a few of the cytomegalovirus-associated TCR beta chains recognize cytomegalovirus antigens. When HLA alleles, especially DR and DQ, strongly co-occurred, attributing TCR associations to individual alleles was difficult. In a later analysis, HLA-associated TCR beta chains showed more clonal expansion and lower generation probabilities than non-associated chains that were equally common. Sequencing depth was assumed to be roughly uniform across donors in the presence/absence analyses, though that assumption may not hold. According to a later analysis, TCR association rates differed among HLA loci, with DRB1 alleles showing the most associated TCRs and HLA-C alleles showing the fewest. According to the authors, the approach could potentially be generalized to other disease states and immunological phenotypes. A group of highly shared sequence variants was considered likely to be a technical artifact of the sequencing pipeline. In an earlier analysis of about 540 of the donors, most TCR beta V segments were observed in productive rearrangements about 87% or about 30% of the time, broadly matching IMGT annotations. Only TCR beta chains were sequenced in this cohort, and the absence of alpha or paired-chain data limited detectable features. A further reported finding was that TCR beta sequences accurately predicted the HLA-A and HLA-B alleles for most subjects in the first cohort. According to a later analysis, most CMV-associated TCR beta chains appeared to be HLA-restricted, and the HLA associations seemed to be driven largely by CMV exposure. Across donors, most TCR sequences were observed very rarely, whereas some public TCRs were present in many individuals. In a later genetic analysis, fewer N-insertions in productive TCRs were reported among donors in an Asian-associated ancestry cluster than the approximately 710-donor mean. Correlated functional status among segregating V segments might reflect linkage disequilibrium, but an unknown experimental factor could not be ruled out. In a later genetic analysis, a missense DCLRE1C variant was associated with V-gene and J-gene trimming of TCR beta chains, and the association was replicated in an independent cohort. The earlier analysis of almost 600 of the donors excluded around 17 rarely observed V segments, including chromosome 9 orphons, because counts were too low. Because the 87-base-pair reads could not distinguish some IMGT-functional V segments, including TRBV6-2 and TRBV6-3, those segments were excluded.

The cohort comprised 666 healthy bone marrow donors. All cohort members were sampled while nominally healthy, although unrecorded immune exposures were likely present. The donor was CMV seropositive and was included in the group of 250 to 300 seropositive cohort members. A peripheral blood sample was collected from each donor, and TCR beta sequencing was performed on peripheral blood mononuclear cells. Genomic DNA extraction from the blood cell samples was performed with the Qiagen DNeasy Blood Extraction Kit. Its CDR3 holds 17 amino acids, cysteine through phenylalanine. Only CDR3 DNA is held: 51 bases, read in frame from base 1. CDR1 and CDR2 were assigned from the germline V gene as LGHNT and FRNRAP. Relative to germline, V is 4 bases shorter and J is 2 bases shorter, with 21 bases between their ends.

This TCR derives from a man aged 40-49 years in good health and CMV-seropositive. Sequencing input: PBMCs. The chain couples TRBV12-5 to TRBJ2-7; tentative D gene TRBD1, with 5 bases matching. The bases are TGTGCTAGTGGTTCCAAACACGCCGACCAGGGCCCCTACGAGCAGTACTTC. Translated, it gives CASGSKHADQGPYEQYF.